This T cell receptor beta chain was sequenced during a study of radiotherapy plus CTLA-4 blockade in lung cancer. As for this clone: Antigen unknown.

Overall study results and limits: How blood T cell clones changed early, along with interferon-beta, reportedly forecast response best.

The V gene's germline CDR1 is MNHNS and CDR2 SASEGT. Trimming removed 8 bases from V and 5 bases from J, with 22 bases in between. The CDR3 covers 15 residues. The assay was immunoSEQ multiplex PCR, and TCRdb's table has in-frame clones only and misses some. Of some 90,000 clones in the sample, roughly four fifths were seen once. The specimen was peripheral blood, collected from a patient treated with radiotherapy plus ipilimumab. The chain recombines TRBV6-1 with TRBJ2-7, with D perhaps TRBD2 (5 bases). This TCR was sampled from a human donor with non-small cell lung cancer who had stable disease on radiotherapy plus ipilimumab. The DNA of the CDR3 is TGTGCCAGCGGCCTCTTTCCGGGGAGAGACGACGAGCAGTACTTC. It yields the protein CASGLFPGRDDEQYF.